Included here is one T cell receptor (beta chain) sequence, with context. The antigen it binds to is not known. The input lacks base qualities; no much larger clone sits a single base away. This entry comes from a study of blood T cell repertoires in COVID-19 (TCRdb year 2020). General notes on the study: Collaborator samples came from the United States, Italy and Spain and covered acute and convalescent phases of COVID-19. The material from the prospective study consisted of cDNA or gDNA derived from T cells, B-cell-depleted T cells, or PBMCs. The dataset comprised deeply sampled blood TCRbeta repertoires from subjects exposed to, actively infected with, or recovered from COVID-19. A freely available public database, intended as a resource for researchers studying the immune response to SARS-CoV-2, is where the repertoires were released. Samples were obtained from the ongoing ImmuneRACE study (first 160 participants) and from over 1,000 subjects provided by 6 global collaborators. The sample metadata nearly always contained a de-identified subject ID, COVID-19 status, age in years and sex. Where available, HLA class I and class II types were taken from metadata supplied by the sample provider and were not determined by assay-based typing.

Points the paper makes about the study in general: The amount of clinical and demographic metadata varied by source and participant and was provided uncurated.

The CDR3 measures 16 amino acids from cysteine to phenylalanine. Only the CDR3 DNA stays, 48 bases, in frame from base 1. The germline V and J ends show losses of 5 bases and 7 bases respectively, and no gene match explains 12 bases of the junction. Based on the germline V gene, the CDR1 and CDR2 sequences are MDHEN and SYDVKM. TCRbeta CDR3 regions were amplified from genomic DNA using the immunoSEQ Assay, a bias-controlled multiplex PCR. The authors' analysis ran thus. Nucleated cell counts per sample were estimated from amplification of reference gene primers within the assay. To quantify the absolute abundance of each unique TCRbeta CDR3 rearrangement, sequence reads were collapsed and filtered. Productive Simpson clonality was computed per sample as the square root of Simpson's diversity index over productive rearrangements. TCRdb took over this immuneACCESS table, retaining in-frame rearrangements with V and J assigned. Such tables are incomplete; in checked studies, under half of the missing clones stem from an unresolved V gene, and the remainder is unexplained. That table is the source of V, J and clone size, and D and trimming were worked out from the DNA. A total of around 250,000 clones appear in this sample, 84% of them only once. Of the sample, more than 1.5% is held by the ten largest clones.

A second Seattle source provided samples from volunteer blood donors who had recovered from COVID-19. Collaborating institutions collected whole blood in K2EDTA tubes following their own protocols. For TCRbeta analysis, collaborator samples were shipped as frozen whole blood, as isolated PBMCs, or as DNA extracted from either sample type. The source material was peripheral blood. Recombination connected TRBV28 to TRBJ2-2; TRBD1 fits 8 bases in the junction. The origin of this receptor is a woman aged 40 to 55 who had recovered from COVID-19. This receptor has the CDR3 CASSHFRTGRHGELFF. The DNA is as follows: TGTGCCAGCAGTCATTTCAGGACAGGGAGACACGGGGAGCTGTTTTTT. Here the CDR3 is joined to the reference TRBV28 and TRBJ2-2 genes, and the full variable domain is: DVKVTQSSRYLVKRTGEKVFLECVQDMDHENMFWYRQDPGLGLRLIYFSYDVKMKEKGDIPEGYSVSREKKERFSLILESASTNQTSMYLCASSHFRTGRHGELFFGEGSRLTVL.